The rows below give T cell receptor beta chains drawn from one sample of a study of glioma-infiltrating T cells after dendritic cell vaccination. Libraries were prepared by immunoSEQ multiplex PCR; TCRdb keeps only in-frame clonotypes and omits some of them. The sample yields roughly 100,000 clones, roughly 89% seen once. The specimen comprised blood, sampled after dendritic cell vaccination. Receptor source: a human donor with glioblastoma. Each CDR3 is given with its conserved first and last residue. A D gene is named only where the DNA matches it firmly. Clone size is stated in some rows and not others, as once, few, many or a class when expanded.

TRBD1	TRBV5-1	NA	TRBJ2-2	CASSLDNPTGTGELFF	TGCGCCAGCAGCTTGGATAACCCGACAGGGACCGGGGAGCTGTTTTTT
TRBD2	TRBV29-1	few	TRBJ2-1	CSVIKGSRLAGGNEQFF	TGCAGCGTTATAAAGGGTAGTCGCCTAGCGGGAGGGAATGAGCAGTTCTTC
NA	TRBV5-8	NA	TRBJ2-2	CASSLKRSGELFF	TGTGCCAGCAGCTTGAAGAGGTCCGGGGAGCTGTTTTTT
NA	TRBV29-1	NA	TRBJ1-2	CSVAGGSGYGYTF	TGCAGCGTTGCGGGGGGCAGTGGCTATGGCTACACCTTC
TRBD2	TRBV6-4	NA	TRBJ2-1	CASSPRLAGVNEQFF	TGTGCCAGCAGCCCCCGTCTAGCGGGCGTCAATGAGCAGTTCTTC
TRBD2	TRBV6-4	NA	TRBJ2-3	CASSETSGGTDTQYF	TGTGCCAGCAGTGAGACTAGCGGGGGCACAGATACGCAGTATTTT
NA	TRBV6-5	NA	TRBJ2-7	CASSYSRGGGYEQYF	TGTGCCAGCAGTTACTCGCGTGGGGGCGGCTACGAGCAGTACTTC
NA	TRBV6-6	NA	TRBJ2-5	CASSQSGGTGETQYF	TGTGCCAGCAGTCAGAGCGGGGGGACAGGAGAGACCCAGTACTTC
NA	TRBV9	NA	TRBJ1-2	CASSSGLINYGYTF	TGTGCCAGCAGCTCTGGACTGATTAACTATGGCTACACCTTC
TRBD1	TRBV30	once	TRBJ1-5	CAWSVPRTGSNQPQHF	TGTGCCTGGAGTGTACCCCGGACAGGGAGCAATCAGCCCCAGCATTTT
NA	TRBV5-1	NA	TRBJ2-5	CASSPQGWEQYF	TGCGCCAGCAGCCCACAGGGTTGGGAGCAGTACTTC
NA	TRBV27	once	TRBJ1-2	CASSPIIPTGGDYGYTF	TGTGCCAGCAGTCCAATTATCCCCACCGGGGGGGACTATGGCTACACCTTC
NA	TRBV4-1	NA	TRBJ1-1	CASSQGGGLNTEAFF	TGCGCCAGCAGCCAAGGGGGAGGGTTGAACACTGAAGCTTTCTTT